A selection of T cell receptor beta chains follows, all from one sample in a study of cytotoxic CD8 clonotypes in ibrutinib-treated CLL. Clones were read by immunoSEQ multiplex PCR, and TCRdb kept only the in-frame ones, dropping some. The table records tens of thousands of clones, approximately 69% of them present only once. The material sequenced was PBMCs, taken after 12 months of ibrutinib treatment. Source of these receptors: a human donor with chronic lymphocytic leukemia. CDR3s include the opening cysteine and the closing phenylalanine or tryptophan. D genes are given only for firm matches. Some rows mark clone size as missing; the rest say once, few, many or name a class of expanded clone.

v_call	d_call	cdr3_length	clone_size	j_call	cdr3_nt	cdr3_aa
TRBV18	TRBD1	16	-	TRBJ2-5	TGTGCCAGCTCACCACCGAGTACAGGGGTCTCAGAGACCCAGTACTTC	CASSPPSTGVSETQYF
TRBV5-4	TRBD1	15	-	TRBJ1-1	TGTGCCAGCAGCCCGGCGACAGGGGGGCTGGGTGAAGCTTTCTTT	CASSPATGGLGEAFF
TRBV28	-	12	-	TRBJ1-2	TGTGCCAGCTCCTATCCTACCTATGGCTACACCTTC	CASSYPTYGYTF
TRBV5-4	TRBD1	15	-	TRBJ2-7	TGTGCCAGCAGCTGGGGACAGGGGGTATTGTTCGAGCAGTACTTC	CASSWGQGVLFEQYF
TRBV19	TRBD2	15	few	TRBJ2-7	TGTGCCAGTAGTACCTATAGCGGGGGGAACTACGAGCAGTACTTC	CASSTYSGGNYEQYF
TRBV18	TRBD2	14	-	TRBJ2-3	TGTGCCAGCTCGAGGGAGGGCGGCACAGATACGCAGTATTTT	CASSREGGTDTQYF
TRBV29-1	TRBD1	13	-	TRBJ1-2	TGCAGCGTTGGGGGACAGGGGTTTAATGGCTACACCTTC	CSVGGQGFNGYTF
TRBV6-1	TRBD1	15	-	TRBJ1-6	TGTGCCAGCAGTGAAGTAACAGGGGAAAATTCACCCCTCCACTTT	CASSEVTGENSPLHF
TRBV6-6	TRBD1	16	-	TRBJ1-5	TGTGCCAGCAGCACCGGAGGGGGCCTCGGCAATCAGCCCCAGCATTTT	CASSTGGGLGNQPQHF
TRBV28	-	14	medium-sized	TRBJ2-2	TGTGCCAGCAGTTCTAACTTGGAAACCGGGGAGCTGTTTTTT	CASSSNLETGELFF
TRBV5-1	TRBD1	17	once	TRBJ2-3	TGCGCCAGCAGCTTGAAGCCCCCGGGACAGGGCACAGATACGCAGTATTTT	CASSLKPPGQGTDTQYF
TRBV19	-	14	-	TRBJ1-4	TGTGCCAGTAGACACAGGGCAACTAATGAAAAACTGTTTTTT	CASRHRATNEKLFF
TRBV2	-	12	-	TRBJ1-1	TGTGCCAGCAAACAGTGGAGCACTGAAGCTTTCTTT	CASKQWSTEAFF
TRBV11-3	TRBD1	17	once	TRBJ2-3	TGTGCCAGCAGCCGGGGACAGGGGGCATCGAGCACAGATACGCAGTATTTT	CASSRGQGASSTDTQYF